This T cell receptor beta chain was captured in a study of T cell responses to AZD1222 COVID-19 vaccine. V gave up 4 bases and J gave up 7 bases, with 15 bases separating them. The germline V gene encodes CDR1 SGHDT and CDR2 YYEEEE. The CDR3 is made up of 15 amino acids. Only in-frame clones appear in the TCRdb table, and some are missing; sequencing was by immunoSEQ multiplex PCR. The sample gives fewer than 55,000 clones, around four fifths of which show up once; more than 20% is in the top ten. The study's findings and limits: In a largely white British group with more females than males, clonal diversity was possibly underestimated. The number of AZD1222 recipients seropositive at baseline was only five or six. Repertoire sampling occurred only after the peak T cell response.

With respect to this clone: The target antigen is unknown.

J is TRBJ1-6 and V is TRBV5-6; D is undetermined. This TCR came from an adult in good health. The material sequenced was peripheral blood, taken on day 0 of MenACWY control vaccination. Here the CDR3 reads CASSTNSRPNSPLHF. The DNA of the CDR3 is TGTGCCAGCAGCACCAACTCCAGGCCCAATTCACCCCTCCACTTT.